The entry below describes one T cell receptor beta chain. This sample is drawn from a study of blood T cell repertoires in COVID-19. Profiled with immunoSEQ multiplex PCR; TCRdb holds only in-frame clones, not every one. The sample yields 250,000 to 300,000 clones, about 88% seen once. CDR1 is MNHEY, CDR2 SVGAGI, per germline. CDR3 length equals 14 residues. Deletions cut 0 bases from V and 7 bases from J, with 9 bases between. V and J are TRBV6-5 and TRBJ1-4; no firm D call. What was sequenced was peripheral blood. The TCR sequence derives from a man aged 30-40 years with active or convalescent COVID-19. CDR3 sequence: CASSYSAHSEKLFF. The CDR3 DNA reads TGTGCCAGCAGTTACTCTGCACACAGTGAAAAACTGTTTTTT.